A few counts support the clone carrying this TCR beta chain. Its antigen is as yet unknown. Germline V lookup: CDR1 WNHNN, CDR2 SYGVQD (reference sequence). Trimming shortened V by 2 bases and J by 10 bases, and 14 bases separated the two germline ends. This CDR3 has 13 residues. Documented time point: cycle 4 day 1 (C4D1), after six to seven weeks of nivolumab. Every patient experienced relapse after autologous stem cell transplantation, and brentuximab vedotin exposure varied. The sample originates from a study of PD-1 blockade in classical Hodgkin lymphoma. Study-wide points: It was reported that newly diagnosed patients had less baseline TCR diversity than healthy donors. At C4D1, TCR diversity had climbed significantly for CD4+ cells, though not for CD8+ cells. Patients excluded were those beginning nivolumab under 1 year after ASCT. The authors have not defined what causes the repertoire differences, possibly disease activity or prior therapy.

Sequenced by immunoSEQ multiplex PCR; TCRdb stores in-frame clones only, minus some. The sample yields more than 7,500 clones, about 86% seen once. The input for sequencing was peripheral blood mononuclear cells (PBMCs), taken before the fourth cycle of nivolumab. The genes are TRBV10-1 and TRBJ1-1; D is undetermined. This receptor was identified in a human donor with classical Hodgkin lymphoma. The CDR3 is CASSEQGWLPAFF. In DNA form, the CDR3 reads TGCGCCAGCAGTGAGCAAGGGTGGCTTCCAGCTTTCTTT.